This record concerns one T cell receptor (beta chain) sequence. This sample was included in a study of blood T cell repertoires in COVID-19. Germline CDR1 and CDR2: SGHRS and YFSETQ. This CDR3 contains 19 residues. V was pared by 0 bases and J by 4 bases, with 15 bases of the junction left unmatched. Produced via immunoSEQ multiplex PCR; TCRdb's table is partial and in-frame only. The data show under 350,000 clones, around nine tenths seen once. The source material was PBMCs or T cells enriched from blood (not recorded which). This clonotype was sampled from a woman under 30 who had recovered from COVID-19. The chain has TRBV5-1 and TRBJ2-1; 8 nucleotides agree with TRBD2. The CDR3 coding sequence is TGCGCCAGCAGCTTGGGACCAGGGGCGGTAGCGGGACGTTACAATGAGCAGTTCTTC. This codes for CASSLGPGAVAGRYNEQFF. Complete variable domain (other parts from reference TRBV5-1 and TRBJ2-1): KAGVTQTPRYLIKTRGQQVTLSCSPISGHRSVSWYQQTPGQGLQFLFEYFSETQRNKGNFPGRFSGRQFSNSRSEMNVSTLELGDSALYLCASSLGPGAVAGRYNEQFFGPGTRLTVL.